The 10 T cell receptor beta chains below were found in one sample sequenced in a study of cytomegalovirus exposure and HLA in healthy donors (dated by TCRdb to between 2016 and 2019). Library construction relied on the immunoSEQ multiplex PCR assay. For the multiplex PCR, a mixture combining 60 forward primers for TCR Vbeta segments and 13 reverse primers for TCR Jbeta segments was used. Held by TCRdb, this immuneACCESS table contains in-frame sequences only and omits some clones. Under half of the omission traces to an unresolved V gene where checked; the cause of the rest is unknown. The sample's table covers about 130,000 clones. The ten most abundant clones make up less than 2% of the sample. The sample comprised PBMCs. Source of these receptors: a man aged 18 to 35 in good health and CMV-seronegative.

The rearrangement uses TRBV6-5 and TRBJ2-5; D is undetermined. The CDR3 extends over 11 amino acids. CDR1 and CDR2 from the germline V gene are MNHEY and SVGAGI. V was shortened by 5 bases and J by 2 bases, with 3 bases between the two germline ends. The CDR3 region is CASSRQETQYF. Written as DNA, the CDR3 is TGTGCCAGCAGTCGGCAAGAGACCCAGTACTTC.

The chain has TRBV9 and TRBJ2-3; the D is unclear. The germline V gene has CDR1 SGDLS and CDR2 YYNGEE. Trimming pared 3 bases from V and 2 bases from J, leaving 4 bases between. The CDR3 runs 12 residues. CDR3 DNA: TGTGCCAGCAGCGCCGTCACAGATACGCAGTATTTT. This codes for CASSAVTDTQYF.

V gene TRBV5-4 combines with J gene TRBJ2-7; TRBD1 is a possible D gene (6 bases). Germline V gene data show CDR1 as SGHNT and CDR2 as YYREEE (reference sequence). CDR3 length equals 13 residues. Trimming removed 2 bases from V and 5 bases from J, with 11 bases in between. CDR3 coding DNA: TGTGCCAGCAGCTTCTGGACAGCAAACGAGCAGTACTTC. This translates into CASSFWTANEQYF.

CDR3 protein: CASRLDRNTEAFF. The CDR3 DNA sequence: TGTGCCAGCAGGCTAGACAGGAACACTGAAGCTTTCTTT. This chain joins TRBV7-9 and TRBJ1-1, with D possibly being TRBD1 (5 bases). Trimming removed 6 bases at V and 1 base at J, with 9 bases between. The CDR3 contains 13 residues. Germline assignment: CDR1 SEHNR and CDR2 FQNEAQ (reference sequence).

This chain uses TRBV19 with TRBJ1-2, with D hard to call. The germline CDR1 and CDR2 sequences are LNHDA and SQIVND (reference sequence). The V and J ends lost 6 bases and 13 bases respectively, with 24 bases between them. The CDR3 runs 14 residues. CDR3 sequence: CASSPKIVTLNGTF. The CDR3 nucleotides read TGTGCCAGTAGCCCTAAGATCGTAACTCTAAACGGCACCTTC.

The chain couples TRBV5-1 to TRBJ2-5, with TRBD1 identical over 9 bases. This CDR3 has 18 residues. Trimming took 2 bases from V and 2 from J; bases not matched to a gene: 13. CDR1 is SGHRS and CDR2 is YFSETQ in the germline V gene. CDR3 nucleotide sequence: TGCGCCAGCAGCTTAGACCCGCTGGGACAGGGAAAGCAAGAGACCCAGTACTTC. Protein: CASSLDPLGQGKQETQYF. The variable domain in full, with the rest retrieved from reference TRBV5-1 and TRBJ2-5, is KAGVTQTPRYLIKTRGQQVTLSCSPISGHRSVSWYQQTPGQGLQFLFEYFSETQRNKGNFPGRFSGRQFSNSRSEMNVSTLELGDSALYLCASSLDPLGQGKQETQYFGPGTRLLVL.

The rearrangement links TRBV7-2 to TRBJ1-5, with 7 bases lining up with TRBD1. V was clipped by 5 bases and J by 4 bases; unmatched bases: 8. This CDR3 is built from 15 residues. Germline CDR1 is SGHTA and CDR2 is FQGNSA. The CDR3 DNA sequence: TGTGCCAGCAGCCTCACCGGGACAGATAATCAGCCCCAGCATTTT. It translates to CASSLTGTDNQPQHF.

The rearrangement uses TRBV2 and TRBJ2-1, with unresolved D. This CDR3 is built from 15 residues. The V gene lost 0 bases and the J gene lost 1 base, with 7 bases spanning the gap. CDR1 and CDR2 from the germline V gene are SNHLY and FYNNEI. CDR3 bases: TGTGCCAGCAGTGAAGCACATGTATCCTACAATGAGCAGTTCTTC. The encoded protein is CASSEAHVSYNEQFF.

The chain links TRBV27 to TRBJ1-1; a weak D match, TRBD1 (5 bases). The CDR3 consists of 15 residues. Trimming stripped 4 bases from V and 0 bases from J, with 12 bases between. Germline CDR1 is MNHEY and CDR2 is SMNVEV (reference sequence). The CDR3 bases are TGTGCCAGCAGTTCCGAGACAGCAATGAACACTGAAGCTTTCTTT. Translated: CASSSETAMNTEAFF.

The V call is TRBV4-3, the J call TRBJ2-7; D is unclear. Trimming stripped 0 bases from V and 5 bases from J, with 8 bases between. This CDR3 comprises 13 residues. Per germline, CDR1 LGHNA and CDR2 YSLEER. As DNA, the CDR3 is TGCGCCAGCAGCCAAGATGGGCAAGACGAGCAGTACTTC. Its protein is CASSQDGQDEQYF.